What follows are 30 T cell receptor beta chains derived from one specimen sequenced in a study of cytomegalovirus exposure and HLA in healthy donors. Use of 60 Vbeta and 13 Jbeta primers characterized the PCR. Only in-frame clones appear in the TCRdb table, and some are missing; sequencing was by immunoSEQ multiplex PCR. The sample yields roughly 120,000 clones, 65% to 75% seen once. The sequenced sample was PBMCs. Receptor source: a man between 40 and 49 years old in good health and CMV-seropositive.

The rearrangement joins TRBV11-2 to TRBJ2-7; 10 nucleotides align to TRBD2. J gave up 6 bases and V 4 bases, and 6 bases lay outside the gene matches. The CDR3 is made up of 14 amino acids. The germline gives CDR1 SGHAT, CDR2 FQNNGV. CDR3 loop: CASSSGLAMSEQYF. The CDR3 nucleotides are TGTGCCAGCAGCTCGGGACTAGCGATGAGCGAGCAGTACTTC.

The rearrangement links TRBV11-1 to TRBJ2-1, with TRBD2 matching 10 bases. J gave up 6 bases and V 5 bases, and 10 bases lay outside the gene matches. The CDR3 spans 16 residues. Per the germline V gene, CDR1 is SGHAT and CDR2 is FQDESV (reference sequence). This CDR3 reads CASSTPTSGSVNEQFF. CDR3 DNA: TGTGCCAGCAGCACACCGACTAGCGGGTCCGTCAATGAGCAGTTCTTC.

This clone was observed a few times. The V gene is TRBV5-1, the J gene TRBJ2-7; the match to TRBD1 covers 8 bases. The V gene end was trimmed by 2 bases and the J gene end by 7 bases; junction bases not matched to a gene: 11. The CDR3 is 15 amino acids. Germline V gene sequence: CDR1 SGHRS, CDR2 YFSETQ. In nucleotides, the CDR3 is TGCGCCAGCAGCTTATTGACAGGGGCGGTCGGGGAGCAGTACTTC. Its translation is CASSLLTGAVGEQYF.

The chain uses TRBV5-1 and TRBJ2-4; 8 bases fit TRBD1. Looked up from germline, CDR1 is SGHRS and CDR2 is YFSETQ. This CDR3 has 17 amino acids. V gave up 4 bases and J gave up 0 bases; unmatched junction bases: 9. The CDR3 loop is CASSTKTGGLAKNIQYF. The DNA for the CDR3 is TGCGCCAGCAGCACGAAAACAGGGGGATTAGCCAAAAACATTCAGTACTTC.

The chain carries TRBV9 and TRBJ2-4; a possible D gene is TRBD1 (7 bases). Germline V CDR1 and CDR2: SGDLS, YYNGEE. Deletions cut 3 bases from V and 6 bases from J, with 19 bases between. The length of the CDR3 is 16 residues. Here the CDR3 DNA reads TGTGCCAGCAGCGCAGGGGGACGGGACTCAAGAAACATTCAGTACTTC. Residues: CASSAGGRDSRNIQYF.

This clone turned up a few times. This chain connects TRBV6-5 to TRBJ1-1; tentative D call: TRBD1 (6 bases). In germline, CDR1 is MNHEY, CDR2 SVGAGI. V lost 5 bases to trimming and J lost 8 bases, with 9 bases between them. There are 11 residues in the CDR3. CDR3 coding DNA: TGTGCCAGCAGTGGCGACAGGGAAGCTTTCTTT. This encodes CASSGDREAFF.

CDR3 coding DNA: TGTGCCAGCTCACCAGCGTTGGCTAGCGGGGAAAAACTATACGAGCAGTACTTC. It encodes CASSPALASGEKLYEQYF. The genes are TRBV18 and TRBJ2-7, with 9 positions matching TRBD2. The CDR3 covers 18 residues. Trimming at V came to 2 bases and at J to 4 bases, leaving 15 bases not matched to a gene. Germline loops: CDR1 KGHSH, CDR2 LQKENI.

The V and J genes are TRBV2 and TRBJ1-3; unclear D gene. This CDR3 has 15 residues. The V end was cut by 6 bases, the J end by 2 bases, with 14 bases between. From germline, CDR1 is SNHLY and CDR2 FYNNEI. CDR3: CASRADTGAGNTIYF. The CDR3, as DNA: TGTGCCAGCAGAGCCGACACGGGAGCTGGAAACACCATATATTTT.

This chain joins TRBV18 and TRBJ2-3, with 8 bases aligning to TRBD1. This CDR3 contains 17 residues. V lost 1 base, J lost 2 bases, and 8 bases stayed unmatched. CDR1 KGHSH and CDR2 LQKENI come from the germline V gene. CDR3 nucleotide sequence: TGTGCCAGCTCACCACTCCGGACAGGGCGGGACACAGATACGCAGTATTTT. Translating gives CASSPLRTGRDTDTQYF.

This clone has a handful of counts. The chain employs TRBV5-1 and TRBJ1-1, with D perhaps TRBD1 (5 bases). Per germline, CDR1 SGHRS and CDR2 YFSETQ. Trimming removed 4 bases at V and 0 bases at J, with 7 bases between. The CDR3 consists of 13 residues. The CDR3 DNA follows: TGCGCCAGCAGCCCGGGGGTGAACACTGAAGCTTTCTTT. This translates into CASSPGVNTEAFF.

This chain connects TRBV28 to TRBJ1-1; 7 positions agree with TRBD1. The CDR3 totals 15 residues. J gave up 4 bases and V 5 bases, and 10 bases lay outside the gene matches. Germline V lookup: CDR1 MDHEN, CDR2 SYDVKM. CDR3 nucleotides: TGTGCCAGCAGTACGACCGGGACAGCACCCACTGAAGCTTTCTTT. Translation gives CASSTTGTAPTEAFF.

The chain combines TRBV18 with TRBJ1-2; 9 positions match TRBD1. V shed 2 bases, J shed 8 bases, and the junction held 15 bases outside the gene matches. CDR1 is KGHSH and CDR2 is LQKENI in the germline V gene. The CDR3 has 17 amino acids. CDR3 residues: CASSPVRGQGSVAGYTF. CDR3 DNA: TGTGCCAGCTCACCAGTAAGGGGACAGGGTTCGGTTGCAGGCTACACCTTC.

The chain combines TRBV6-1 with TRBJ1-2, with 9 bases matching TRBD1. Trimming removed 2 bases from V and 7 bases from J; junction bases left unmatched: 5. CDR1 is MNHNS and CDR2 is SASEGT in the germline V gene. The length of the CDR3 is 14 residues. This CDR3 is CASSEKGQGRGYTF. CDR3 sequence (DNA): TGTGCCAGCAGTGAAAAGGGACAGGGTCGTGGCTACACCTTC.

The CDR3 loop is CASSTRQGLGAEAFF. The CDR3 DNA reads TGTGCCAGTAGTACAAGACAGGGTTTGGGCGCTGAAGCTTTCTTT. The chain couples TRBV19 to TRBJ1-1, with 7 bases matching TRBD1. J was trimmed by 6 bases and V by 4 bases; bases with no gene match: 11. Germline-derived CDR1 and CDR2 are LNHDA and SQIVND (reference sequence). This CDR3 region has 15 residues.

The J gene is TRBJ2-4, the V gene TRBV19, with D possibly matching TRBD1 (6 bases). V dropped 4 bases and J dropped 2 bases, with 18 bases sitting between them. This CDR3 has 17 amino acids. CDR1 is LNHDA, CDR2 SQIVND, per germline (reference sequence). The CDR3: CASSKGDIYQSKNIQYF. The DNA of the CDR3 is TGTGCCAGTAGTAAAGGGGACATCTACCAATCCAAAAACATTCAGTACTTC.

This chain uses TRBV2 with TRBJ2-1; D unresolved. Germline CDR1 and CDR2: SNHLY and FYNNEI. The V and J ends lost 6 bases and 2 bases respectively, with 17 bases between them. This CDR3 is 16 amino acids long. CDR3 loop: CASSLLTYQAYNEQFF. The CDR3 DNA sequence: TGTGCCAGCAGCCTCCTGACATACCAGGCCTACAATGAGCAGTTCTTC.

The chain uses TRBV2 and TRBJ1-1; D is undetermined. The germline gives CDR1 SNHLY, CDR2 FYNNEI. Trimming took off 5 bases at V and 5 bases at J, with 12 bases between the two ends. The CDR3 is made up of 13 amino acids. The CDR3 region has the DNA TGTGCCAGCAGTCAACGGGAGGGAACTGAAGCTTTCTTT. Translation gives CASSQREGTEAFF.

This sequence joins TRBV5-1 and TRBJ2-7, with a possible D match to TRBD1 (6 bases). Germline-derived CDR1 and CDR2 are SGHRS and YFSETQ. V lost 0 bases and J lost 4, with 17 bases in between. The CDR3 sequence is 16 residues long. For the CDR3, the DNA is TGCGCCAGCAGCTTGGAACCCAGGGGTACGGGATACGAGCAGTACTTC. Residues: CASSLEPRGTGYEQYF.

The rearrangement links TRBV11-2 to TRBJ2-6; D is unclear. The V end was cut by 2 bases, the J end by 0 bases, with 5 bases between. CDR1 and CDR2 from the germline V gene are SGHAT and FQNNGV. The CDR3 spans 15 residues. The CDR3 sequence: CASSLSDSGANVLTF. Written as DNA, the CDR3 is TGTGCCAGCAGCTTAAGCGACTCTGGGGCCAACGTCCTGACTTTC. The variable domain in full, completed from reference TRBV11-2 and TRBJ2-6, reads EAGVAQSPRYKIIEKRQSVAFWCNPISGHATLYWYQQILGQGPKLLIQFQNNGVVDDSQLPKDRFSAERLKGVDSTLKIQPAKLEDSAVYLCASSLSDSGANVLTFGAGSRLTVL.

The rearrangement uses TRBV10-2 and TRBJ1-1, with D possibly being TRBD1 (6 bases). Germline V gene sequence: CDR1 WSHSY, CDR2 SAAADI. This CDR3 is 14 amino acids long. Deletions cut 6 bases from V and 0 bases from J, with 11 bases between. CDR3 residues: CASRGGAVNTEAFF. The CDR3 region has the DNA TGCGCCAGCAGAGGGGGTGCCGTGAACACTGAAGCTTTCTTT.

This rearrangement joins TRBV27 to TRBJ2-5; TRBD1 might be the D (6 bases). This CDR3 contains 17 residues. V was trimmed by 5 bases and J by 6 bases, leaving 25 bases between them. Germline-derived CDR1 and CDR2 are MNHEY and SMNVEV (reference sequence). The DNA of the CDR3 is TGTGCCAGCAGTACGAGCCCTCTTGAGGGGGTGTCAAAGACCCAGTACTTC. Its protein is CASSTSPLEGVSKTQYF.

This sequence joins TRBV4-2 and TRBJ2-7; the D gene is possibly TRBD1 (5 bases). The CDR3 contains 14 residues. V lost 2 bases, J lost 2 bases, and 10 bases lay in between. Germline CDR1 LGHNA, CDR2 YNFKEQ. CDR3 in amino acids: CASSQQDIAYEQYF. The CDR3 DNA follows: TGTGCCAGCAGCCAACAGGACATAGCCTACGAGCAGTACTTC.

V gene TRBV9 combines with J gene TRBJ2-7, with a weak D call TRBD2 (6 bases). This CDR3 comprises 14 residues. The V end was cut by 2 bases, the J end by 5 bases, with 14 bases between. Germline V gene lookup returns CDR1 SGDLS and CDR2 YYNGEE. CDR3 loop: CASSVSSGSHEQYF. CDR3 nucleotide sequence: TGTGCCAGCAGCGTTAGTTCCGGGAGCCACGAGCAGTACTTC.

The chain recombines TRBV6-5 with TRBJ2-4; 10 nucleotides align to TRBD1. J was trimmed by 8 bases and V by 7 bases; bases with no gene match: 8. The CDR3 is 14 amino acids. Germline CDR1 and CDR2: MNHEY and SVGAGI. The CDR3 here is CASMATGGAHIQYF. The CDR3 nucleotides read TGTGCCAGCATGGCGACAGGGGGCGCGCACATTCAGTACTTC.

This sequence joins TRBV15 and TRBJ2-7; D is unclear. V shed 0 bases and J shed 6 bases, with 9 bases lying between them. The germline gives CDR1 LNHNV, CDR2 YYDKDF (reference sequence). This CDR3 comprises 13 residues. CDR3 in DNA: TGTGCCACCAGCAGAGAAGCTGGTAGCGAGCAGTACTTC. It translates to CATSREAGSEQYF. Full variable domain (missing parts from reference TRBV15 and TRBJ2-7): DAMVIQNPRYQVTQFGKPVTLSCSQTLNHNVMYWYQQKSSQAPKLLFHYYDKDFNNEADTPDNFQSRRPNTSFCFLDIRSPGLGDTAMYLCATSREAGSEQYFGPGTRLTVT.

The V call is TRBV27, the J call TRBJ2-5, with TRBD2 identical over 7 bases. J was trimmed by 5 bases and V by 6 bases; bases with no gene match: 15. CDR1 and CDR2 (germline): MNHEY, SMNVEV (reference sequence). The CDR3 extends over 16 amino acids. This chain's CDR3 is CASSLADRGGLETQYF. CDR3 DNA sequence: TGTGCCAGCAGCTTGGCCGATAGGGGAGGGTTGGAGACCCAGTACTTC.

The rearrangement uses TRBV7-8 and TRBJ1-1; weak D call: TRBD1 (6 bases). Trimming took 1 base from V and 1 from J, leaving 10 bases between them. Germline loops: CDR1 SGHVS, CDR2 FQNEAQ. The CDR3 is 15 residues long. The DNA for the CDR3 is TGTGCCAGCAGCTTAGACGCAGGGGCGAACACTGAAGCTTTCTTT. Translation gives CASSLDAGANTEAFF.

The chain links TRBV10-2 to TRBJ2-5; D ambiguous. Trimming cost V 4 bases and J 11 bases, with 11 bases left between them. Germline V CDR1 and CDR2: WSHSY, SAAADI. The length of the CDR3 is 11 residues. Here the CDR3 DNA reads TGCGCCAGCAGTGCCTACGATGAGCAGTACTTC. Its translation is CASSAYDEQYF.

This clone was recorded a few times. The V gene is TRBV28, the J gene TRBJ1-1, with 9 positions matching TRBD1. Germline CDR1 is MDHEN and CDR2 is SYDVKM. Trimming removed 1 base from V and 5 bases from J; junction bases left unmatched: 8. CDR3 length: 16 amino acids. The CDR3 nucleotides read TGTGCCAGCAGTTTATCCCCGGGACAGGGAGGTACTGAAGCTTTCTTT. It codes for CASSLSPGQGGTEAFF.

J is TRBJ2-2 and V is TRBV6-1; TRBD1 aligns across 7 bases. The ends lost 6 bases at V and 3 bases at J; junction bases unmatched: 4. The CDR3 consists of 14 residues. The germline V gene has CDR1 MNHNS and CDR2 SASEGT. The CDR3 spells CASRRQGYTGELFF. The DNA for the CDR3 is TGTGCCAGCAGGCGACAGGGTTACACCGGGGAGCTGTTTTTT.